The 2 T cell receptor beta chains presented below share a single source sample, sequenced in a study of blood T cells in healthy people across ages. Primers used in a second PCR of about 6 to 11 cycles were a sample-barcoded 5' primer and a J-beta primer mix. Each CDR3 protein gets one entry after TCRdb re-called the 5' RACE reads with MiXCR. The data contain 750,000 to 950,000 distinct CDR3 sequences, about 29% of them singletons. The same specimen was also included in a second study, on T cells of mothers and their children.

Material for sequencing was blood. The receptors stem from a woman aged 40 to 50 in good health.

There are many counts of this clonotype. The chain uses TRBV28 and TRBJ2-1; 13 bases map to TRBD2. Germline V gene sequence: CDR1 MDHEN, CDR2 SYDVKM. CDR3 length equals 18 residues. With V trimmed by 6 bases and J by 4 bases, 12 bases remained unmatched. In DNA form, the CDR3 reads TGTGCCAGCAGACCCCAGCGGCGGACTAGCGGGAGATACAATGAGCAGTTCTTC. Its translation is CASRPQRRTSGRYNEQFF.

This chain connects TRBV7-2 to TRBJ2-2; TRBD2 matches 9 bases. V was clipped by 3 bases and J by 8 bases; unmatched bases: 10. Germline lookup yields CDR1 SGHTA and CDR2 FQGNSA. This CDR3 region has 16 residues. CDR3 protein: CASSFSAGGPGGELFF. The CDR3 DNA is TGTGCCAGCAGCTTTTCTGCGGGGGGGCCAGGAGGGGAGCTGTTTTTT.